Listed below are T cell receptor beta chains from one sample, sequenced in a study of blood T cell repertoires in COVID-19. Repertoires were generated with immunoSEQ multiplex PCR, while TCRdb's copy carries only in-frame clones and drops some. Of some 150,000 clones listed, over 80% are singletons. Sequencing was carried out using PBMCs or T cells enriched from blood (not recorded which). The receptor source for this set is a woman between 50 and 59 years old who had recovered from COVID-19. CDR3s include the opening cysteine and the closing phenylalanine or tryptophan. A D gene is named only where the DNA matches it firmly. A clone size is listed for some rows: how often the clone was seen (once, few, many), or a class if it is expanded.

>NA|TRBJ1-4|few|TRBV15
TGTGCCACCAGCAGAGGGCAGGGGTGGGAAAAACTGTTTTTT
CATSRGQGWEKLFF
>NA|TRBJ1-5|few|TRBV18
TGTGCCAGCTCACCACCGGGGCAGCCCCAGCCCCAGCATTTT
CASSPPGQPQPQHF
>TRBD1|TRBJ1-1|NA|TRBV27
TGTGCCAGCAGTAGGGGGCAGGATACTGAAGCTTTCTTT
CASSRGQDTEAFF
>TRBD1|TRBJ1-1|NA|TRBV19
TGTGCCACCGAGGACAGGGCCGTGTTCGGGGCTTTCTTT
CATEDRAVFGAFF
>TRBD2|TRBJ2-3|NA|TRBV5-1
TGCGCCAGCAGCTTGGCCTGGGGGGGAGACACAGATACGCAGTATTTT
CASSLAWGGDTDTQYF
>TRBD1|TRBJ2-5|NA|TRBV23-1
TGCGCCAGCAGTCAATACAGGACAGGGGGCTCTAACCAAGAGACCCAGTACTTC
CASSQYRTGGSNQETQYF
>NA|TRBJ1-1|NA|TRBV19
TGTGCCAGTAGTATAGGAGGCCACACTGGCACTGAAGCTTTCTTT
CASSIGGHTGTEAFF
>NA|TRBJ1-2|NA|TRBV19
TGTGCCAGTAAGCCGGCAAGCGATAACTATGGCTACACCTTC
CASKPASDNYGYTF
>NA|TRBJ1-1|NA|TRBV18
TGTGCCAGCTCACTGACACAGGGTTCTGAAGCTTTCTTT
CASSLTQGSEAFF
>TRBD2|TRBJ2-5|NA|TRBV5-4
TGTGCCAGCAGCTGGCTAGCGGTAGAGACCCAGTACTTC
CASSWLAVETQYF
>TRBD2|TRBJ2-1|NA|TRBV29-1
TGCAGCGTCGAAGCGGGAGCTTACAATGAGCAGTTCTTC
CSVEAGAYNEQFF
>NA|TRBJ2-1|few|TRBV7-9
TGTGCCAGCAGCGCGTCAGACAGGCACTACAATGAGCAGTTCTTC
CASSASDRHYNEQFF
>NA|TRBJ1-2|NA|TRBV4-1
TGCGCCAGCAGCCGGTCCGGGACAAACTATGGCTACACCTTC
CASSRSGTNYGYTF
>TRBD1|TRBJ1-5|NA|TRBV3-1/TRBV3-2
TGTGCCAGCAGCTCAGAGGGGGCGCGACAGCCCCAGCATTTT
CASSSEGARQPQHF
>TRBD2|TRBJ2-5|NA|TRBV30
TGTGCCTGGAGCCCGGGACTAGCGGGAATGAAGACCCAGTACTTC
CAWSPGLAGMKTQYF
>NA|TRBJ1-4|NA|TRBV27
TGTGCCAGCAGTTTCCGGGGGGGTAAGGCTAATGAAAAACTGTTTTTT
CASSFRGGKANEKLFF
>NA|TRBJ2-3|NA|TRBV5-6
TGTGCCAGCAGCTCAGTGGGCGAGACGCAGTATTTT
CASSSVGETQYF
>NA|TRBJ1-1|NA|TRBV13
TGTGCCAGCAGCTTGGGCCGCGTGGAAGCTTTCTTT
CASSLGRVEAFF
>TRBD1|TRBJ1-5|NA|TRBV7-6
TGTGCCAGCAGCTTTGGGACAGGGGGCCTTAGCAATCAGCCCCAGCATTTT
CASSFGTGGLSNQPQHF
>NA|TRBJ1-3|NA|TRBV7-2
TGTGCCAGCAGCTTACCCTTCCTCTCTGGAAACACCATATATTTT
CASSLPFLSGNTIYF
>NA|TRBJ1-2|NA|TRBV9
TGTGCCAGCAGCGTAGACAAGAGAGGACTTCCTCGAGGCTACACCTTC
CASSVDKRGLPRGYTF
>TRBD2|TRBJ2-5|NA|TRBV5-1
TGCGCCAGCAGCCGACGGACTAGCGGGGGGGAAGAGACCCAGTACTTC
CASSRRTSGGEETQYF
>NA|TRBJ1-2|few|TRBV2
TGTGCCAGCAGTGAAGCGCTCAGGGCAGACTATGGCTACACCTTC
CASSEALRADYGYTF
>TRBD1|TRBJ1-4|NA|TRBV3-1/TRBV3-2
TGTGCCAGCAGCCGGACAGGGCAGGGGGAAAAACTGTTTTTT
CASSRTGQGEKLFF
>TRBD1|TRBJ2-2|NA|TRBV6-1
TGTGCCAGCAGTGAGACAGGGGGAACCGGGGAGCTGTTTTTT
CASSETGGTGELFF